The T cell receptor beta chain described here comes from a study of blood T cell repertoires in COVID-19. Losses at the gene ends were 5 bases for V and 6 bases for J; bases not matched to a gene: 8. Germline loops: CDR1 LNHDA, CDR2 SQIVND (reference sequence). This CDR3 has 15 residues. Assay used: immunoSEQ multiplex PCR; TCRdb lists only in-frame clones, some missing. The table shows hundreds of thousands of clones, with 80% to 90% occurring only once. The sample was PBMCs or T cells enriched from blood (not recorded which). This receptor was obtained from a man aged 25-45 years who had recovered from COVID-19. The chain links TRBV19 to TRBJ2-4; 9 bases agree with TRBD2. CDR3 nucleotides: TGTGCCAGTAGTTCCTTAGCGGGAGAGGGAAACATTCAGTACTTC. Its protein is CASSSLAGEGNIQYF.